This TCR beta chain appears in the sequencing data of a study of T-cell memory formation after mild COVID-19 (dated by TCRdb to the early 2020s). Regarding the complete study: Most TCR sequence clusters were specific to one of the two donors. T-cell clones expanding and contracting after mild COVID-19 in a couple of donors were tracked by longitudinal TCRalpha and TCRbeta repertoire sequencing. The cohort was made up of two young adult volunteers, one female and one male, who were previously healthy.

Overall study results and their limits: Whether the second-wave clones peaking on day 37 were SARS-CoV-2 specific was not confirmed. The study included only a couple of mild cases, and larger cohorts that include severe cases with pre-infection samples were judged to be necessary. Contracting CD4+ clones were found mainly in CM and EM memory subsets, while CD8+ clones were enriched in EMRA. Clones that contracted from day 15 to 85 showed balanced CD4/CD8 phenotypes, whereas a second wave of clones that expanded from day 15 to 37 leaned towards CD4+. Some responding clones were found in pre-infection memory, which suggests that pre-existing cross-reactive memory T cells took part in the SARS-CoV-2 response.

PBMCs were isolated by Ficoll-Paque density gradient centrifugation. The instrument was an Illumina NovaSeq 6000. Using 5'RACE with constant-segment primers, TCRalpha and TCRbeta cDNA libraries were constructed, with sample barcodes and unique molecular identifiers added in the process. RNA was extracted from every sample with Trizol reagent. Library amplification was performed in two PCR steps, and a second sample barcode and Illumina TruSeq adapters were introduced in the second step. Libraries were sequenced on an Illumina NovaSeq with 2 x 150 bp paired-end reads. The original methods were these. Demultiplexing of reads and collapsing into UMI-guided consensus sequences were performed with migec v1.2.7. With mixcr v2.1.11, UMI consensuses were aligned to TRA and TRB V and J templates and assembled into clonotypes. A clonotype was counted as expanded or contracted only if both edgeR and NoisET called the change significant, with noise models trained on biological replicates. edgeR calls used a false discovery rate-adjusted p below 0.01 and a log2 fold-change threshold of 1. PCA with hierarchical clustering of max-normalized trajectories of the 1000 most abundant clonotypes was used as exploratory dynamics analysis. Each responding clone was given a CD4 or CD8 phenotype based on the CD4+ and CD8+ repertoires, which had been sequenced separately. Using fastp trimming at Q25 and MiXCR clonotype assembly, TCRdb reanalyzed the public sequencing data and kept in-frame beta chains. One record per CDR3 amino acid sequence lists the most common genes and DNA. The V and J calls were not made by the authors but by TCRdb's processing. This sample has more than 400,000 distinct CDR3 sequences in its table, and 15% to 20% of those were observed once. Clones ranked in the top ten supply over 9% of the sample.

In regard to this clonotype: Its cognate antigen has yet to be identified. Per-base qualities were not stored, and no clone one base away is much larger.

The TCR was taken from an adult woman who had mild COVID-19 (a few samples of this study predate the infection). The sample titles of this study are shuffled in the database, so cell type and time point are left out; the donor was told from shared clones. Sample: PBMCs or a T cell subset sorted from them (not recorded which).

The DNA sequence is given as TGTGCCAGCAGTTACTCGACCGACAGGGTGGACAATCAGCCCCAGCATTTT. Its amino acids are CASSYSTDRVDNQPQHF. The V and J genes are TRBV6-2 or TRBV6-3 and TRBJ1-5, with 7 central nucleotides matching TRBD1. The germline V gene yields MNHEY for CDR1 and SVGEGT for CDR2. Trimming removed 0 bases from V and 3 bases from J; the gene matches leave 8 bases unexplained. The CDR3 contains 17 residues, cysteine and phenylalanine counted. Here the CDR3 DNA is all that survives: 51 bases in frame from base 1.